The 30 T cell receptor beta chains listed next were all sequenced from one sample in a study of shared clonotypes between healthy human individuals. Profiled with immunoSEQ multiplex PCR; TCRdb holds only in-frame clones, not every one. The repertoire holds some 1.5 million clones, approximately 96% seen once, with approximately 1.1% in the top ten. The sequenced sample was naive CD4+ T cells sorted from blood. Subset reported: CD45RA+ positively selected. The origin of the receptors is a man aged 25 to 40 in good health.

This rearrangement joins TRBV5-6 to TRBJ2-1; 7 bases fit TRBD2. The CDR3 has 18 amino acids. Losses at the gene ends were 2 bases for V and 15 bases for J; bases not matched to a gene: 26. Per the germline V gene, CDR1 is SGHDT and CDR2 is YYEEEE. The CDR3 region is CASSFTSFGRDLKRGPFF. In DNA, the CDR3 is TGTGCCAGCAGCTTCACATCCTTTGGGAGGGACTTAAAACGTGGTCCGTTCTTC.

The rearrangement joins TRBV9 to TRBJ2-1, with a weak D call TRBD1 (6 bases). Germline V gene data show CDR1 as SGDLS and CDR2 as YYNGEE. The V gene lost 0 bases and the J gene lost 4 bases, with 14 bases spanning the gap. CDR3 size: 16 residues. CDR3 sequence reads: CASSVEPMTGYNEQFF. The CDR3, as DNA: TGTGCCAGCAGCGTAGAACCAATGACAGGATACAATGAGCAGTTCTTC.

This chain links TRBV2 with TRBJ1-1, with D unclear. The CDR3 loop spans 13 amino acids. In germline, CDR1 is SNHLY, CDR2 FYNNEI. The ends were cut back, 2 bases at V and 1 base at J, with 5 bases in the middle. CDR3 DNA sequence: TGTGCCAGCAGTGAAATGTGGAACACTGAAGCTTTCTTT. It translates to CASSEMWNTEAFF. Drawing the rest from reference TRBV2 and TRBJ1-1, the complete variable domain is EPEVTQTPSHQVTQMGQEVILRCVPISNHLYFYWYRQILGQKVEFLVSFYNNEISEKSEIFDDQFSVERPDGSNFTLKIRSTKLEDSAMYFCASSEMWNTEAFFGQGTRLTVV.

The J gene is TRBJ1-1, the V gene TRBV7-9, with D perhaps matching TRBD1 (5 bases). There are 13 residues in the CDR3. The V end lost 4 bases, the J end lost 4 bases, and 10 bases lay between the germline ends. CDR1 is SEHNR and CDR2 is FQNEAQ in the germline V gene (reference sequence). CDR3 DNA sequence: TGTGCCAGCAGCTACCGGGACCCCACTGAAGCTTTCTTT. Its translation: CASSYRDPTEAFF.

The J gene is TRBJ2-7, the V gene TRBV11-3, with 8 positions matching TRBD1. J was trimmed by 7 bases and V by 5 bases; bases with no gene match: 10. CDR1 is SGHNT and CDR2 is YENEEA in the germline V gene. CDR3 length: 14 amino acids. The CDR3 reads CASSPGQGLAEQYF. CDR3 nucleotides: TGTGCCAGCAGCCCAGGACAGGGCCTTGCGGAGCAGTACTTC.

CDR3 sequence: CASTKDRAAYEQYF. The CDR3 DNA sequence: TGTGCCAGCACCAAGGACAGGGCTGCCTACGAGCAGTACTTC. This chain uses TRBV21-1 with TRBJ2-7; whether TRBD1, the table's D call, matches the DNA was not checked. TRBV21-1 is given as a pseudogene. The CDR3 is 14 residues long.

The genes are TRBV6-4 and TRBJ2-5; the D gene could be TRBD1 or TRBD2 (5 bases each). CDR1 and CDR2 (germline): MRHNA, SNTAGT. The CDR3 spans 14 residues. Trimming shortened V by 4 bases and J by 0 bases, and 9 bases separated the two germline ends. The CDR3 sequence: CASSGLGDQETQYF. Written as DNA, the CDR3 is TGTGCCAGCAGTGGCTTGGGGGACCAAGAGACCCAGTACTTC.

The CDR3 region has the DNA TGTGCCAGCAGCTTATACTTGTCTAGCGGAACCTCCTACGAGCAGTACTTC. This codes for CASSLYLSSGTSYEQYF. The chain combines TRBV7-2 with TRBJ2-7; 7 bases are a match to TRBD2. Germline values: CDR1 SGHTA, CDR2 FQGNSA. The trim removed 2 bases at V and 0 bases at J, leaving 10 bases unmatched. The CDR3 covers 17 residues.

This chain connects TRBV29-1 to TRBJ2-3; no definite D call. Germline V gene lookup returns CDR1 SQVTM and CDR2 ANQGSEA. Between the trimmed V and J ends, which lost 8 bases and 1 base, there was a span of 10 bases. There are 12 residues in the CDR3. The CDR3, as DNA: TGCAGCTCGAGATTGGGCACAGATACGCAGTATTTT. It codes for CSSRLGTDTQYF.

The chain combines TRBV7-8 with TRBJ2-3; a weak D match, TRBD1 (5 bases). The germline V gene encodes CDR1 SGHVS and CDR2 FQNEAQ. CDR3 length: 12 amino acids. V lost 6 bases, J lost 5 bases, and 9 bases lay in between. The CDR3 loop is CASRHDRDTQYF. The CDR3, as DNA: TGTGCCAGCAGACACGACAGAGATACGCAGTATTTT.

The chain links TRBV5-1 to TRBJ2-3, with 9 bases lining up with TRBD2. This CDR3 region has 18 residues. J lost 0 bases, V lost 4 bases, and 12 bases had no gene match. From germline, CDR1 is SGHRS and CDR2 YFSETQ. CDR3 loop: CASSPRASGDWSTDTQYF. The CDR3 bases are TGCGCCAGCAGCCCACGGGCTAGCGGGGATTGGAGCACAGATACGCAGTATTTT.

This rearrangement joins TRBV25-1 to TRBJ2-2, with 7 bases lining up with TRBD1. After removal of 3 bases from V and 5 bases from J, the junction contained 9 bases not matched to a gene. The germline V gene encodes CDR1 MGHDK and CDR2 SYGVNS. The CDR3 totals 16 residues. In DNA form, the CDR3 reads TGTGCCAGCAGTGACCCGGACAGGAGTTTTACCGGGGAGCTGTTTTTT. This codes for CASSDPDRSFTGELFF.

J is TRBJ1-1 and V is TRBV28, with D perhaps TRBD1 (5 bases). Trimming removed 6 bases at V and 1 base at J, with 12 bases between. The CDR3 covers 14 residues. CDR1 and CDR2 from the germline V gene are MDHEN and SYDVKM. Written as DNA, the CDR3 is TGTGCCAGCAGCCTTCCTAGGGGGAACACTGAAGCTTTCTTT. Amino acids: CASSLPRGNTEAFF. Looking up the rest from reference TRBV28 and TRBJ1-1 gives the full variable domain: DVKVTQSSRYLVKRTGEKVFLECVQDMDHENMFWYRQDPGLGLRLIYFSYDVKMKEKGDIPEGYSVSREKKERFSLILESASTNQTSMYLCASSLPRGNTEAFFGQGTRLTVV.

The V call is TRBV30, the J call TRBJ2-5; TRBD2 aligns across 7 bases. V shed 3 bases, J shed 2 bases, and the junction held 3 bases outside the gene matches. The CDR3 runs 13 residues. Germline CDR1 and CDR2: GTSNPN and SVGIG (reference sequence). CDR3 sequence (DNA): TGTGCCTGGAGACCTAGCGGACAAGAGACCCAGTACTTC. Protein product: CAWRPSGQETQYF.

CDR3 nucleotides: TGTGCCTGGAGCGCCGGGACAGGGATCTACGAGCAGTACTTC. It is translated as CAWSAGTGIYEQYF. The V and J genes are TRBV30 and TRBJ2-7; TRBD1 agrees at 9 bases. The V segment lost 3 bases and the J segment 3 bases; nucleotides outside the gene matches: 6. This CDR3 spans 14 amino acids. Germline assignment: CDR1 GTSNPN and CDR2 SVGIG (reference sequence).

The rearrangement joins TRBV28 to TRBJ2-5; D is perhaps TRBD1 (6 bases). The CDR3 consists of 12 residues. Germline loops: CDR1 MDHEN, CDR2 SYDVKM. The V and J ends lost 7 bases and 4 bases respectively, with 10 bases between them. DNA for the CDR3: TGTGCCAGCAACGTAGGGGGAGAGACCCAGTACTTC. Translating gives CASNVGGETQYF. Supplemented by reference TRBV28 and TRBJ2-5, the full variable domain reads DVKVTQSSRYLVKRTGEKVFLECVQDMDHENMFWYRQDPGLGLRLIYFSYDVKMKEKGDIPEGYSVSREKKERFSLILESASTNQTSMYLCASNVGGETQYFGPGTRLLVL.

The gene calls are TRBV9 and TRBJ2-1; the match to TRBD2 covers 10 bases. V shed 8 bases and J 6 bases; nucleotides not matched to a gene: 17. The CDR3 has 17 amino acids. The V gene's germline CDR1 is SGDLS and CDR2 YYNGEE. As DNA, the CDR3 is TGTGCCAGTCAACCCGGGACTAGCGTGACTACTCTCAATGAGCAGTTCTTC. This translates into CASQPGTSVTTLNEQFF.

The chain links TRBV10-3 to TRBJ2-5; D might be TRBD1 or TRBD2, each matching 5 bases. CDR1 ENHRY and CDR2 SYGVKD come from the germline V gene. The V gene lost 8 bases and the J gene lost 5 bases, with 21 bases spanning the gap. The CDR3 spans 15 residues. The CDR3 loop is CAIWDQGSPWETQYF. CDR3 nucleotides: TGTGCCATCTGGGACCAGGGCAGCCCTTGGGAGACCCAGTACTTC.

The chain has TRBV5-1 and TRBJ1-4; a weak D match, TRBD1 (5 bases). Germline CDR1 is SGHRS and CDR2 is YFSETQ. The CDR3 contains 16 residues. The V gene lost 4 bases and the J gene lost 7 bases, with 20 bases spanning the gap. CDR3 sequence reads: CASSTQTGQILEKLFF. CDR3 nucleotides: TGCGCCAGCAGCACCCAAACAGGCCAAATACTTGAAAAACTGTTTTTT.

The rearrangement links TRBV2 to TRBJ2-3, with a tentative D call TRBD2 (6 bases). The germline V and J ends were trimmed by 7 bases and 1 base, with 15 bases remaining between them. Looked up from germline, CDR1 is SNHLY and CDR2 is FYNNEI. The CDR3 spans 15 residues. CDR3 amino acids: CASTSGSLGTDTQYF. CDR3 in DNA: TGTGCCAGCACCTCCGGGAGTCTGGGCACAGATACGCAGTATTTT.

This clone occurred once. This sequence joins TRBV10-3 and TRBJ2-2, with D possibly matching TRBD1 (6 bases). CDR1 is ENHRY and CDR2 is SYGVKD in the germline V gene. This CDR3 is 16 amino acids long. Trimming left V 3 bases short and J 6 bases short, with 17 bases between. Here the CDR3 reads CAISERDKGIAGELFF. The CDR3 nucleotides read TGTGCCATCAGTGAACGGGACAAAGGTATTGCCGGGGAGCTGTTTTTT.

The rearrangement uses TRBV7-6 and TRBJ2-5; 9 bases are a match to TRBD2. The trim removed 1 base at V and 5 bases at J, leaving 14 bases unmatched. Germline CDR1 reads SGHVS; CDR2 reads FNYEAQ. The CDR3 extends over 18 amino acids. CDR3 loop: CASSLVSRLAGEAETQYF. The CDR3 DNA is TGTGCCAGCAGCTTAGTGTCGAGGTTAGCGGGAGAGGCGGAGACCCAGTACTTC.

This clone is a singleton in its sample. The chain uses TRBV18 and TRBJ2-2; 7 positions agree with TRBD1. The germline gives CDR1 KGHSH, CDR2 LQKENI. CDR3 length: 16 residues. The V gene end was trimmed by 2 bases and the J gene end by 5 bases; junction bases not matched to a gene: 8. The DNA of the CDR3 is TGTGCCAGCTCACCATTCTTACAGGGGTCTACCGGGGAGCTGTTTTTT. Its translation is CASSPFLQGSTGELFF. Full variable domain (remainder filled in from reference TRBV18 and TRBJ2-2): NAGVMQNPRHLVRRRGQEARLRCSPMKGHSHVYWYRQLPEEGLKFMVYLQKENIIDESGMPKERFSAEFPKEGPSILRIQQVVRGDSAAYFCASSPFLQGSTGELFFGEGSRLTVL.

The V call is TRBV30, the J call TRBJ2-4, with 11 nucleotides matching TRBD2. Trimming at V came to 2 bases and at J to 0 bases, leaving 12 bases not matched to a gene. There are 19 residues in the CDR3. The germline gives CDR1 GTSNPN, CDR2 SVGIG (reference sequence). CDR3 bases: TGTGCCTGGAGTTCTTATAGCGGGAGGGCCTCGTTAGCCAAAAACATTCAGTACTTC. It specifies CAWSSYSGRASLAKNIQYF.

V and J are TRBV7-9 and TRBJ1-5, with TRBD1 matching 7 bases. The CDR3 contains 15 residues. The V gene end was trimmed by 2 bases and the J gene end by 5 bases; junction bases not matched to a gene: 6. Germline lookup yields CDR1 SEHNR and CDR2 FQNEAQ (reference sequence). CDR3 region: CASSLTGASYQPQHF. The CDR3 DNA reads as TGTGCCAGCAGCTTAACAGGGGCTTCGTATCAGCCCCAGCATTTT.

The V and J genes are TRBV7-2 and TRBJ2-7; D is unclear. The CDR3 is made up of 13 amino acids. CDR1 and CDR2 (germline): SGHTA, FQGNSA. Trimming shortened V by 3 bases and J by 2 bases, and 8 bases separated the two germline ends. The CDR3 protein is CASSFGFAYEQYF. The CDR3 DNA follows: TGTGCCAGCAGCTTTGGCTTTGCCTACGAGCAGTACTTC.

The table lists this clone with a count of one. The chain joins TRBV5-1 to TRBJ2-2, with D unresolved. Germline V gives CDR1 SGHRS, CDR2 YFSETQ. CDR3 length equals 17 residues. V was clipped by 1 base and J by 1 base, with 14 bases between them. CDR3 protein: CASSLRRPGGNTGELFF. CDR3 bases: TGCGCCAGCAGCTTGCGTCGTCCCGGTGGGAACACCGGGGAGCTGTTTTTT.

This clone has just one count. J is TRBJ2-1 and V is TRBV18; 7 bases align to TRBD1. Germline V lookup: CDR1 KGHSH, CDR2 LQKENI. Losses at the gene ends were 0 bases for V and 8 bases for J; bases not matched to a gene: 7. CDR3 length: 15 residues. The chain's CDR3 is CASSPPRQGRDEQFF. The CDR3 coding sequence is TGTGCCAGCTCACCACCCCGACAGGGACGGGATGAGCAGTTCTTC. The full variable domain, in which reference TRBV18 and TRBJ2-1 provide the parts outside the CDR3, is NAGVMQNPRHLVRRRGQEARLRCSPMKGHSHVYWYRQLPEEGLKFMVYLQKENIIDESGMPKERFSAEFPKEGPSILRIQQVVRGDSAAYFCASSPPRQGRDEQFFGPGTRLTVL.

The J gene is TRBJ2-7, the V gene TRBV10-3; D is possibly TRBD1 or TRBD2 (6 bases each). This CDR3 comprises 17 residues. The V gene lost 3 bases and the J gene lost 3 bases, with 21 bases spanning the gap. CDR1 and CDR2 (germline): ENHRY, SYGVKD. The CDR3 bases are TGTGCCATCAGTGAAGGAGGGGTGGTAAGGACAGACTACGAGCAGTACTTC. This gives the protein CAISEGGVVRTDYEQYF.

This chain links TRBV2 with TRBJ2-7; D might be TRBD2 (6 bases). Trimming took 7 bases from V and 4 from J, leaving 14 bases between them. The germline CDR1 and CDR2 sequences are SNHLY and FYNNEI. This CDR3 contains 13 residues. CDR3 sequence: CASTFSGVYEQYF. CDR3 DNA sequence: TGTGCCAGCACGTTTTCGGGAGTTTACGAGCAGTACTTC. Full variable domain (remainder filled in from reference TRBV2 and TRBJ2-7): EPEVTQTPSHQVTQMGQEVILRCVPISNHLYFYWYRQILGQKVEFLVSFYNNEISEKSEIFDDQFSVERPDGSNFTLKIRSTKLEDSAMYFCASTFSGVYEQYFGPGTRLTVT.